This T cell receptor beta chain derives from a study of T cells expressing NK-cell markers. Study context: CD3+CD56+NKG2C+, CD3+CD56+NKG2C- and CD3+CD56-NKG2C+ T cells, once sorted, supplied the TCR beta repertoires. Seven of the eight sequenced donors were HCMV-seropositive; one was seronegative. Study-wide results and caveats: HCMV specificity of the expanded NKG2C+ T cell clones was not established.

About this clonotype: No antigen is known for it.

TCR beta cDNA was made by 5'RACE template switching with UMIs. TCRdb derives one entry per CDR3 protein from the 5' RACE reads, leaving out DNA. This sample's table reports about 110,000 distinct CDR3 sequences. Per germline, CDR1 SGHDN and CDR2 FVKESK. The CDR3 spans 16 residues. J is TRBJ2-1 and V is TRBV14. The sequencing sample was made of blood T cells: a sorted CD56 or NKG2C T cell subset, CD4+ or CD8+ T cells, or bulk PBMC T cells (not recorded which). The sequence was collected from a woman aged 18 to 75 in good health. CDR3 sequence reads: CASSQDLLSPFNEQFF.